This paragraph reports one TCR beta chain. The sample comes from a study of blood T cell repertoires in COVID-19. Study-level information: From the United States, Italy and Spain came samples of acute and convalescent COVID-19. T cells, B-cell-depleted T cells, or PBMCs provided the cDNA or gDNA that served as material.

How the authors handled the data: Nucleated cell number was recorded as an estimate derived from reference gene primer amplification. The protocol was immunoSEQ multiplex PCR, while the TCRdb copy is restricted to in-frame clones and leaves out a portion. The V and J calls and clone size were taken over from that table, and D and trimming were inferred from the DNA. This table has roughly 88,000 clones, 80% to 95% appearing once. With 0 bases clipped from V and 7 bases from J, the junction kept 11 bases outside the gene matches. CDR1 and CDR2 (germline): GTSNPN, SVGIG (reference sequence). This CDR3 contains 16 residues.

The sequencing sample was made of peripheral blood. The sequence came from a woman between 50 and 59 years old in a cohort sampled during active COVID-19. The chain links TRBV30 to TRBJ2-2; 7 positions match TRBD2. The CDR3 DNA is TGTGCCTGGAGTGTAAAGTCTGCGCGGGGGATCGGGGAGCTGTTTTTT. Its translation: CAWSVKSARGIGELFF.